This T cell receptor (beta chain) stems from a study of blood T cell repertoires in COVID-19. Overall study context: COVID-19 samples from acute and convalescent phases originated in the United States, Italy and Spain. T cells, B-cell-depleted T cells, or PBMCs provided the cDNA or gDNA that served as material.

Cohort 3 recovery required two negative PCRs, clearance, or symptom resolution. Germline assignment: CDR1 LNHDA and CDR2 SQIVND (reference sequence). The CDR3 is 15 amino acids. V shed 5 bases, J shed 0 bases, and the junction held 4 bases outside the gene matches. Profiling relied on immunoSEQ multiplex PCR, and the TCRdb table lists in-frame clones only, not all of them. The sample yields 300,000 to 350,000 clones, under 90% seen once. The chain carries TRBV19 and TRBJ1-5, with 7 nucleotides matching TRBD1. The sample taken for sequencing was PBMCs or T cells enriched from blood (not recorded which). The sequence came from a woman younger than 45 who had recovered from COVID-19. The CDR3 is CASSLQGNSNQPQHF. The CDR3 DNA reads as TGTGCCAGTAGTCTACAGGGGAATAGCAATCAGCCCCAGCATTTT.